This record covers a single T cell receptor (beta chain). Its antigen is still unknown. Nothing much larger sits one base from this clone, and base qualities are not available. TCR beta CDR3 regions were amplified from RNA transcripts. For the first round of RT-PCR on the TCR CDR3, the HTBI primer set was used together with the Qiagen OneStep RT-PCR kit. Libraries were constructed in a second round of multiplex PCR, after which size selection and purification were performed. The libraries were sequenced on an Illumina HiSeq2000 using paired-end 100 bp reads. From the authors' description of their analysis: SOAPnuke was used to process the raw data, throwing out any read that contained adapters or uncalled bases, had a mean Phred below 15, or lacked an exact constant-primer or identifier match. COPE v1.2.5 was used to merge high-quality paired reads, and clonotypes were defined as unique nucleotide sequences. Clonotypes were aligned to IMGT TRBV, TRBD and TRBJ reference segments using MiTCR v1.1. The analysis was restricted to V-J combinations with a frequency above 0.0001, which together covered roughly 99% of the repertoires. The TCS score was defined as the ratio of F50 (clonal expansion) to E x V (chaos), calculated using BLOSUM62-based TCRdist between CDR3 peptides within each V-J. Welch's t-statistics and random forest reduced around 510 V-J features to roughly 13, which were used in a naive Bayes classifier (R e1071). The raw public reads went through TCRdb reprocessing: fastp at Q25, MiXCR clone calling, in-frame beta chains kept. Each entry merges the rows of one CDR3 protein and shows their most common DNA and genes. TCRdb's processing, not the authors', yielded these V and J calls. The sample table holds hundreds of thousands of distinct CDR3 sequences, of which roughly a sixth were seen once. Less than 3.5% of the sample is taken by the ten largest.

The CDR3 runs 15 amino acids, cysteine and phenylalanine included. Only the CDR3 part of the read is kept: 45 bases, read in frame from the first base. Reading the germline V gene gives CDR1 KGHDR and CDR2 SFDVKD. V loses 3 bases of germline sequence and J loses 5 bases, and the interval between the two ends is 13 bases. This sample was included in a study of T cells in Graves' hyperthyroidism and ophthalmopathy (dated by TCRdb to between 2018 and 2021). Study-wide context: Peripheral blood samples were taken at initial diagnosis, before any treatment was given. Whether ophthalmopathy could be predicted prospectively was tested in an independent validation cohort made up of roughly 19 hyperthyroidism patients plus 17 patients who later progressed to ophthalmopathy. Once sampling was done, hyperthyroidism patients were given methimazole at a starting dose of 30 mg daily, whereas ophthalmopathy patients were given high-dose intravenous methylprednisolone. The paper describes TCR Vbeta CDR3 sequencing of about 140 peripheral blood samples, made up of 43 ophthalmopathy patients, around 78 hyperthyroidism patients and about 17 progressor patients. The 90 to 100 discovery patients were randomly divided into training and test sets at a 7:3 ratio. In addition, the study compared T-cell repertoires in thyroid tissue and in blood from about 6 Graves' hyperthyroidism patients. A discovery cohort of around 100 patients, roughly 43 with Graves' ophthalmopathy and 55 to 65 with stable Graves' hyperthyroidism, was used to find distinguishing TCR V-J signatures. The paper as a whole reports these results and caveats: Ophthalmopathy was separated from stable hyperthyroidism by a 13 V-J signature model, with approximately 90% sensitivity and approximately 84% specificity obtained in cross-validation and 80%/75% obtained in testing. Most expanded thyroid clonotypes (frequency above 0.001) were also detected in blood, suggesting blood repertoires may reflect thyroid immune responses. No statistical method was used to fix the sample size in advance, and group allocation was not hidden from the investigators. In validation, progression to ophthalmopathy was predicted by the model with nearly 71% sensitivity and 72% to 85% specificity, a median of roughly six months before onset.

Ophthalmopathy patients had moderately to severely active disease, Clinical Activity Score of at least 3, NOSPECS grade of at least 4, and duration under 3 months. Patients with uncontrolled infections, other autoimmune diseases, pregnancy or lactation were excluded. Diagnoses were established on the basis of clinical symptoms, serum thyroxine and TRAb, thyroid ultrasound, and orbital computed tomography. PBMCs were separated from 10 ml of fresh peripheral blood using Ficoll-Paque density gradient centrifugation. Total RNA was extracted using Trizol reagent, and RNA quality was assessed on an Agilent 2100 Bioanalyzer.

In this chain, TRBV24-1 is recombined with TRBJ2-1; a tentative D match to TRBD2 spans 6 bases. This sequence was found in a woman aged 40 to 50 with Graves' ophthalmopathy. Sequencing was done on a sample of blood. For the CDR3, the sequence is CATSDPAAGDNEQFF. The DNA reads TGTGCCACCAGTGATCCTGCAGCGGGCGACAATGAGCAGTTCTTC.